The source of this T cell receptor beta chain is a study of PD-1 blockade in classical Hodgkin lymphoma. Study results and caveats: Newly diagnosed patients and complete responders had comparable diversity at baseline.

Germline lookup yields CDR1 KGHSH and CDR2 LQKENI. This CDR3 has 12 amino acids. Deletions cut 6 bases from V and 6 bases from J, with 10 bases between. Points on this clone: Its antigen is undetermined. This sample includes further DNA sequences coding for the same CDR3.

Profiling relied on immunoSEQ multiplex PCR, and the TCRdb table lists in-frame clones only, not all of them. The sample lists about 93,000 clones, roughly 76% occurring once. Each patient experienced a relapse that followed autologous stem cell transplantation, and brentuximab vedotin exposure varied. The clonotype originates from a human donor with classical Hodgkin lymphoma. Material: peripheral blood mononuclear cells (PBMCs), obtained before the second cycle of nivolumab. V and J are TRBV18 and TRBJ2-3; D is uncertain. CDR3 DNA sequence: TGTGCCAGCTCTCACAGTACGGATACGCAGTATTTT. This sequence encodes CASSHSTDTQYF.